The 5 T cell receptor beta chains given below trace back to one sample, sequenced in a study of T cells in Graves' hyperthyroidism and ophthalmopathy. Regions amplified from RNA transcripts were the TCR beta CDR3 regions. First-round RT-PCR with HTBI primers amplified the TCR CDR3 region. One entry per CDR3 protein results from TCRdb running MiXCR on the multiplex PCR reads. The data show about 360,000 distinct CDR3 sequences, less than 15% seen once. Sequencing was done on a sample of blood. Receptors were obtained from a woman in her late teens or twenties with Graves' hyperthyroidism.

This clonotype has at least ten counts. The CDR3 DNA reads TGTGCCAGCAGTTCCACAGGGGTCGGGGCCAACGTCCTGACTTTC. The encoded protein is CASSSTGVGANVLTF. This chain links TRBV6-1 with TRBJ2-6; 7 nucleotides line up with TRBD1. The CDR3 loop spans 15 amino acids. Germline CDR1 is MNHNS and CDR2 is SASEGT. The ends lost 5 bases at V and 4 bases at J; junction bases unmatched: 5.

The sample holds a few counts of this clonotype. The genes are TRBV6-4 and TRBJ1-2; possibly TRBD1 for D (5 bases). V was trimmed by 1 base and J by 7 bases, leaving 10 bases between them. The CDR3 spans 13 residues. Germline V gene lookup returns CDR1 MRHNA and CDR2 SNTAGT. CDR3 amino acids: CASSDLGGRGYTF. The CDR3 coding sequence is TGTGCCAGCAGTGACTTGGGGGGACGTGGCTACACCTTC.

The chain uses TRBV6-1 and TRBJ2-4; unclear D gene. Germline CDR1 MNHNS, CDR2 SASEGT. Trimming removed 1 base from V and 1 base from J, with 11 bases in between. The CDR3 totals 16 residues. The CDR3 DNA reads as TGTGCCAGCAGTGAAGACTCGATACTGGCCAAAAACATTCAGTACTTC. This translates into CASSEDSILAKNIQYF.

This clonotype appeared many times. CDR3 bases: TGCAGTGCTAGGAAGGAGGGCCTCCCTGAGCAGTACTTC. Its protein product is CSARKEGLPEQYF. The gene calls are TRBV20-1 and TRBJ2-7, with D maybe TRBD2 (6 bases). The CDR3 is made up of 13 amino acids. The V gene's germline CDR1 is DFQATT and CDR2 SNEGSKA (reference sequence). Trimming removed 3 bases at V and 7 bases at J, with 16 bases between.

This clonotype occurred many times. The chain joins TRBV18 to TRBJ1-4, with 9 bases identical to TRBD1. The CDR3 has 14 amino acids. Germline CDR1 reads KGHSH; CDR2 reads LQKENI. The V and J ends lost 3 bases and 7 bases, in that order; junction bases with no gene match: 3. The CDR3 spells CASSPGTGREKLFF. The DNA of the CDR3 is TGTGCCAGCTCACCTGGGACAGGGCGTGAAAAACTGTTTTTT.